This is a list of T cell receptor beta chains from one sample in a study of a mutant IDH1 vaccine in newly diagnosed glioma. For these TCRs, the target antigens are not known. TCRdb keeps only in-frame clones here, not all; method: immunoSEQ multiplex PCR. The data hold about 65,000 clones, with roughly 81% observed a single time. Sequencing was performed on PBMCs, taken from a glioma patient whose treatment included an IDH1 peptide vaccine. The receptors originated from a man in his thirties or forties with glioma. Both conserved end residues are part of each CDR3. D genes are given only for firm matches. Only some rows state a clone size, as once, few, many or a class for expanded clones.

j_gene: TRBJ2-7; v_gene: TRBV6-5; abundance: NA; d_gene: NA; len: 12; CDR3nt: TGTGCCAGCAGTTCGTCCTCCTACGAGCAGTACTTC; CDR3aa: CASSSSSYEQYF
j_gene: TRBJ2-3; v_gene: TRBV2; abundance: NA; d_gene: TRBD1; len: 14; CDR3nt: TGTGCCAGCAGTCTGACAGGGGGCACAGATACGCAGTATTTT; CDR3aa: CASSLTGGTDTQYF
j_gene: TRBJ1-2; v_gene: TRBV4-1; abundance: once; d_gene: TRBD1; len: 17; CDR3nt: TGCGCCAGCAGCCACTTGGCCAGGGGGCGAGCAAACTATGGCTACACCTTC; CDR3aa: CASSHLARGRANYGYTF
j_gene: TRBJ2-4; v_gene: TRBV27; abundance: NA; d_gene: NA; len: 15; CDR3nt: TGTGCCAGCAGTTTGACCCCCCCCCAGGGGAACATTCAGTACTTC; CDR3aa: CASSLTPPQGNIQYF
j_gene: TRBJ2-1; v_gene: TRBV4-2; abundance: NA; d_gene: NA; len: 15; CDR3nt: TGTGCCAGCAGCCAAGTGAAGACAGGGAGGAATGAGCAGTTCTTC; CDR3aa: CASSQVKTGRNEQFF
j_gene: TRBJ2-4; v_gene: TRBV4-1; abundance: NA; d_gene: TRBD2; len: 18; CDR3nt: TGCGCCAGCAGCCAAGGACTAGCGGGGGGTTTAGCCAAAAACATTCAGTACTTC; CDR3aa: CASSQGLAGGLAKNIQYF
j_gene: TRBJ1-3; v_gene: TRBV29-1; abundance: few; d_gene: NA; len: 13; CDR3nt: TGCAGCGTTGCATGGGGGAGTGGAAACACCATATATTTT; CDR3aa: CSVAWGSGNTIYF
j_gene: TRBJ1-1; v_gene: TRBV5-1; abundance: few; d_gene: TRBD1; len: 14; CDR3nt: TGCGCCAGCAGACCGGGACAGGGAGACACTGAAGCTTTCTTT; CDR3aa: CASRPGQGDTEAFF
j_gene: TRBJ1-2; v_gene: TRBV30; abundance: once; d_gene: NA; len: 15; CDR3nt: TGTGCCTGGAGTGGACGGGACTCACTTAACTATGGCTACACCTTC; CDR3aa: CAWSGRDSLNYGYTF
j_gene: TRBJ1-4; v_gene: TRBV10-2; abundance: NA; d_gene: NA; len: 15; CDR3nt: TGCGCCAGCAGCGTTACAGGGACACCTAATGAAAAACTGTTTTTT; CDR3aa: CASSVTGTPNEKLFF
j_gene: TRBJ2-7; v_gene: TRBV6-1; abundance: NA; d_gene: TRBD2; len: 15; CDR3nt: TGTGCCAGCGGGGATCTAGCGGGGGGATCCTACGAGCAGTACTTC; CDR3aa: CASGDLAGGSYEQYF
j_gene: TRBJ2-2; v_gene: TRBV6-1; abundance: NA; d_gene: NA; len: 15; CDR3nt: TGTGCCAGCAGTGAAAGAGGGGCAGTCACCGGGGAGCTGTTTTTT; CDR3aa: CASSERGAVTGELFF
j_gene: TRBJ2-3; v_gene: TRBV2; abundance: once; d_gene: TRBD1; len: 15; CDR3nt: TGTGCCAGCAGCCTGGACAGGGGTCGGACAGATACGCAGTATTTT; CDR3aa: CASSLDRGRTDTQYF
j_gene: TRBJ2-5; v_gene: TRBV6-1; abundance: NA; d_gene: NA; len: 15; CDR3nt: TGTGCCAGCACTCTCAACCCGACAGGCGGGGAGACCCAGTACTTC; CDR3aa: CASTLNPTGGETQYF
j_gene: TRBJ1-1; v_gene: TRBV10-3; abundance: NA; d_gene: NA; len: 13; CDR3nt: TGTGCCATCAGTGAGGGTAAGGGAACTGAAGCTTTCTTT; CDR3aa: CAISEGKGTEAFF
j_gene: TRBJ2-7; v_gene: TRBV5-5; abundance: NA; d_gene: TRBD1; len: 13; CDR3nt: TGTGCCAGCAGCCCCGGGACAGGGAACGAGCAGTACTTC; CDR3aa: CASSPGTGNEQYF
j_gene: TRBJ1-1; v_gene: TRBV10-2; abundance: NA; d_gene: TRBD1; len: 15; CDR3nt: TGCGCCAGCAGTGAACCGGGACAGGGTGGGTTGGAAGCTTTCTTT; CDR3aa: CASSEPGQGGLEAFF
j_gene: TRBJ2-5; v_gene: TRBV10-1; abundance: NA; d_gene: NA; len: 15; CDR3nt: TGCGCCAGCAGTGAGGACAGAGCGCCCCAAGAGACCCAGTACTTC; CDR3aa: CASSEDRAPQETQYF
j_gene: TRBJ2-1; v_gene: TRBV5-1; abundance: NA; d_gene: TRBD2; len: 15; CDR3nt: TGCGCCAGCAGCCGAGCGGGGGGCGTATACAATGAGCAGTTCTTC; CDR3aa: CASSRAGGVYNEQFF
j_gene: TRBJ2-5; v_gene: TRBV5-1; abundance: NA; d_gene: TRBD1; len: 15; CDR3nt: TGCGCCAGCAGCTTGGAGAACAGGGGTCTGCAGACCCAGTACTTC; CDR3aa: CASSLENRGLQTQYF
j_gene: TRBJ1-5; v_gene: TRBV5-5; abundance: NA; d_gene: NA; len: 13; CDR3nt: TGTGCCAGCAGTCAGGGTTCAAATCAGCCCCAGCATTTT; CDR3aa: CASSQGSNQPQHF
j_gene: TRBJ2-4; v_gene: TRBV6-5; abundance: NA; d_gene: NA; len: 16; CDR3nt: TGTGCCAGCAGTTATGCGCCCCAACCGCCCAAAAACATTCAGTACTTC; CDR3aa: CASSYAPQPPKNIQYF
j_gene: TRBJ2-6; v_gene: TRBV29-1; abundance: NA; d_gene: NA; len: 16; CDR3nt: TGCAGCGCCCAGGGACTGCCCAGCTCTGGGGCCAACGTCCTGACTTTC; CDR3aa: CSAQGLPSSGANVLTF
j_gene: TRBJ1-2; v_gene: TRBV7-9; abundance: NA; d_gene: NA; len: 14; CDR3nt: TGTGCCAGCAGCTACCGATTCCAAGGGGAAGGGTGGGTCTTC; CDR3aa: CASSYRFQGEGWVF
j_gene: TRBJ2-7; v_gene: TRBV5-8; abundance: NA; d_gene: NA; len: 12; CDR3nt: TGTGCCAGCAAGAACCTCGGGGCCGAGCAGTACTTC; CDR3aa: CASKNLGAEQYF
j_gene: TRBJ2-1; v_gene: TRBV14; abundance: NA; d_gene: TRBD1; len: 16; CDR3nt: TGTGCCAGCAGCCAACAGAGGACAGGGCCTTACAATGAGCAGTTCTTC; CDR3aa: CASSQQRTGPYNEQFF
j_gene: TRBJ2-2; v_gene: TRBV5-4; abundance: NA; d_gene: NA; len: 15; CDR3nt: TGTGCCAGCAGTACCCCCGGGGGAGGCACCGGGGAGCTGTTTTTT; CDR3aa: CASSTPGGGTGELFF
j_gene: TRBJ1-1; v_gene: TRBV6-1; abundance: NA; d_gene: NA; len: 14; CDR3nt: TGTGCCAGCAGTGAAGCGCGGGGCCGGACTGAAGCTTTCTTT; CDR3aa: CASSEARGRTEAFF
j_gene: TRBJ2-3; v_gene: TRBV5-1; abundance: NA; d_gene: TRBD2; len: 15; CDR3nt: TGCGCCAGCAGCTTGGCTAGCGGGGGAGTAGATACGCAGTATTTT; CDR3aa: CASSLASGGVDTQYF
j_gene: TRBJ1-3; v_gene: TRBV27; abundance: NA; d_gene: NA; len: 15; CDR3nt: TGTGCCAGCAGTCCGGACAGCGCCTCTGGAAACACCATATATTTT; CDR3aa: CASSPDSASGNTIYF
j_gene: TRBJ2-5; v_gene: TRBV15; abundance: NA; d_gene: TRBD2; len: 19; CDR3nt: TGTGCCACCAGCGTCACAGCGGGACTAGTGAAGGGGTACCAAGAGACCCAGTACTTC; CDR3aa: CATSVTAGLVKGYQETQYF
j_gene: TRBJ2-5; v_gene: TRBV12-5; abundance: once; d_gene: TRBD2; len: 16; CDR3nt: TGTGCTAGTGGTTTAGGGAGCGGGGGCTCCCGGGGGACCCAGTACTTC; CDR3aa: CASGLGSGGSRGTQYF
j_gene: TRBJ2-1; v_gene: TRBV30; abundance: NA; d_gene: TRBD2; len: 17; CDR3nt: TGTGCCTGGGATGGACTAGCGGGGGGGGACTCGGGAAATGAGCAGTTCTTC; CDR3aa: CAWDGLAGGDSGNEQFF
j_gene: TRBJ2-5; v_gene: TRBV5-5; abundance: NA; d_gene: NA; len: 11; CDR3nt: TGTGCCAGCAGCAAGACAGCTACCCAGTACTTC; CDR3aa: CASSKTATQYF
j_gene: TRBJ1-2; v_gene: TRBV11-2; abundance: once; d_gene: NA; len: 15; CDR3nt: TGTGCCAGCAGCTTAGGTCGGGCCTCCACCTATGGCTACACCTTC; CDR3aa: CASSLGRASTYGYTF
j_gene: TRBJ1-2; v_gene: TRBV5-1; abundance: few; d_gene: TRBD1; len: 14; CDR3nt: TGCGCCAGCAGCTACGGACAGGGGGCTGGTGGCTACACCTTC; CDR3aa: CASSYGQGAGGYTF
j_gene: TRBJ1-6; v_gene: TRBV5-5; abundance: NA; d_gene: NA; len: 17; CDR3nt: TGTGCCAGCAGCTTGGAGTCGGTGCCCGGGGGTTATTCACCCCTCCACTTT; CDR3aa: CASSLESVPGGYSPLHF
j_gene: TRBJ1-2; v_gene: TRBV16; abundance: NA; d_gene: TRBD1; len: 15; CDR3nt: TGTGCCAGCAGAATATCGACAGGGATGAACTATGGCTACACCTTC; CDR3aa: CASRISTGMNYGYTF
j_gene: TRBJ2-1; v_gene: TRBV4-1; abundance: NA; d_gene: NA; len: 17; CDR3nt: TGCGCCAGCAGCCAAGACTCAGTTGGGACACCATACAATGAGCAGTTCTTC; CDR3aa: CASSQDSVGTPYNEQFF
j_gene: TRBJ1-2; v_gene: TRBV28; abundance: NA; d_gene: NA; len: 13; CDR3nt: TGTGCCAGCAGTCAGAGGGGGGTACAAGGCTACACCTTC; CDR3aa: CASSQRGVQGYTF
j_gene: TRBJ2-3; v_gene: TRBV6-6; abundance: NA; d_gene: NA; len: 14; CDR3nt: TGTGCCAGCAGCTTCCTAGGGAGAGGGGATACGCAGTATTTT; CDR3aa: CASSFLGRGDTQYF
j_gene: TRBJ2-7; v_gene: TRBV4-1; abundance: NA; d_gene: TRBD2; len: 14; CDR3nt: TGCGCCAGCAGCCCGACTAGCGGGGGGCGAGAGCAGTACTTC; CDR3aa: CASSPTSGGREQYF
j_gene: TRBJ1-5; v_gene: TRBV6-5; abundance: NA; d_gene: TRBD1; len: 15; CDR3nt: TGTGCCAGCAGTTACAGGGGGCCGGGCAATCAGCCCCAGCATTTT; CDR3aa: CASSYRGPGNQPQHF
j_gene: TRBJ2-3; v_gene: TRBV4-1; abundance: NA; d_gene: NA; len: 18; CDR3nt: TGCGCCAGCAGCCAACTTCCCCTTTGGGGGGCAATAACAGATACGCAGTATTTT; CDR3aa: CASSQLPLWGAITDTQYF
j_gene: TRBJ2-2; v_gene: TRBV7-9; abundance: NA; d_gene: NA; len: 14; CDR3nt: TGTGCCAGCAGCTTAGTGGCTCGGCCCCGGGAGCTGTTTTTT; CDR3aa: CASSLVARPRELFF
j_gene: TRBJ2-1; v_gene: TRBV19; abundance: NA; d_gene: NA; len: 16; CDR3nt: TGTGCCAGTAGTGTTGGAGGAGGGGTAGCCTACAATGAGCAGTTCTTC; CDR3aa: CASSVGGGVAYNEQFF
j_gene: TRBJ2-7; v_gene: TRBV7-9; abundance: NA; d_gene: NA; len: 13; CDR3nt: TGTGCCAGCACCCCCGGACTCACCTACGAGCAGTACTTC; CDR3aa: CASTPGLTYEQYF
j_gene: TRBJ2-2; v_gene: TRBV4-1; abundance: NA; d_gene: TRBD2; len: 17; CDR3nt: TGCGCCAGCAGCCATAAACGGGGGGTCAAGAACACCGGGGAGCTGTTTTTT; CDR3aa: CASSHKRGVKNTGELFF
j_gene: TRBJ2-1; v_gene: TRBV14; abundance: NA; d_gene: TRBD1; len: 16; CDR3nt: TGTGCCAGCAGCCAAGATCCAAGGACAGGGGGCAATGAGCAGTTCTTC; CDR3aa: CASSQDPRTGGNEQFF
j_gene: TRBJ1-1; v_gene: TRBV10-3; abundance: NA; d_gene: NA; len: 11; CDR3nt: TGTGCCATCGGCAGGAACACTGAAGCTTTCTTT; CDR3aa: CAIGRNTEAFF
j_gene: TRBJ2-7; v_gene: TRBV6-4; abundance: NA; d_gene: NA; len: 11; CDR3nt: TGTGCCAGCAGAGGGACGTACGAGCAGTACTTC; CDR3aa: CASRGTYEQYF
j_gene: TRBJ2-7; v_gene: TRBV4-2; abundance: NA; d_gene: TRBD1; len: 16; CDR3nt: TGTGCCAGCAGCCAAGTTGGACAGGGGGCAATCGGCGAGCAGTACTTC; CDR3aa: CASSQVGQGAIGEQYF
j_gene: TRBJ2-1; v_gene: TRBV11-2; abundance: NA; d_gene: NA; len: 17; CDR3nt: TGTGCCAGTGAGAAAGGGTACGGGGCCGCCTCCTACAATGAGCAGTTCTTC; CDR3aa: CASEKGYGAASYNEQFF
j_gene: TRBJ1-1; v_gene: TRBV5-6; abundance: NA; d_gene: TRBD1; len: 13; CDR3nt: TGTGCCAGCAGCCCGGGGACAGGGATTGAAGCTTTCTTT; CDR3aa: CASSPGTGIEAFF
j_gene: TRBJ1-5; v_gene: TRBV11-2; abundance: NA; d_gene: NA; len: 15; CDR3nt: TGTGCCAGCAGCTTAACGAGCAATAGCAATCAGCCCCAGCATTTT; CDR3aa: CASSLTSNSNQPQHF
j_gene: TRBJ2-7; v_gene: TRBV2; abundance: NA; d_gene: TRBD1; len: 17; CDR3nt: TGTGCCAGCAGCGATACTACGGGACAGAAAGACCCCTACGAGCAGTACTTC; CDR3aa: CASSDTTGQKDPYEQYF
j_gene: TRBJ2-3; v_gene: TRBV6-1; abundance: NA; d_gene: NA; len: 14; CDR3nt: TGTGCCAGCAGTGAGGGTCTGGGGTCAGATACGCAGTATTTT; CDR3aa: CASSEGLGSDTQYF
j_gene: TRBJ1-5; v_gene: TRBV28; abundance: NA; d_gene: NA; len: 19; CDR3nt: TGTGCCAGCAGTTTATTCTTTCCGGCTAACCCGGGGAGCAATCAGCCCCAGCATTTT; CDR3aa: CASSLFFPANPGSNQPQHF
j_gene: TRBJ2-6; v_gene: TRBV4-2; abundance: NA; d_gene: TRBD1; len: 18; CDR3nt: TGTGCCAGCAGCCAAGATCTGGCAGGGGGCGCCGGGGCCAACGTCCTGACTTTC; CDR3aa: CASSQDLAGGAGANVLTF
j_gene: TRBJ2-3; v_gene: TRBV13; abundance: NA; d_gene: TRBD1; len: 18; CDR3nt: TGTGCCAGCAGCTTTAGGCCCTGGACAGGGTCAAGCACAGATACGCAGTATTTT; CDR3aa: CASSFRPWTGSSTDTQYF